This T cell receptor (beta chain) appears in the sequencing data of a study of immune characterization of retroperitoneal liposarcoma. CDR3 size: 18 residues. The germline gives CDR1 SGHNT, CDR2 YENEEA. TCRdb used MiXCR to reprocess the PCR reads, holding one entry per CDR3 protein. The table has under 2,500 distinct CDR3 sequences, 45% to 50% seen once. This chain links TRBV11-3 with TRBJ2-3; 9 bases fit TRBD2. The DNA end lines up better with TRBJ2-1; the J call may be wrong. The sequence was obtained from a female donor with retroperitoneal liposarcoma. The sequencing input was tumor tissue. The CDR3 coding sequence is TGTGCCAGCAGCGCCGTCCTGCGGGGGGGTGGACCCTTGGGTGAGCAGTTCTTC. It codes for CASSAVLRGGGPLGEQFF.